This TCR beta chain came from a study of shared clonotypes between healthy human individuals. Concerning this clone itself: Its antigen is undetermined.

TCRdb's copy holds only in-frame clones and misses some; the assay was immunoSEQ multiplex PCR. The sample holds roughly 850,000 clones, around 96% seen once. The CDR3 has 14 residues. With 6 bases removed from V and 5 bases from J, the gap between germline ends came to 16 bases. Germline CDR1 reads SEHNR; CDR2 reads FQNEAQ (reference sequence). CD8 cells classed as naive were CD45RO-negative and positively selected for CCR7, excluding terminally differentiated effector memory CD45RA+ cells. Findings of the study overall: Clonotype sharing across several donors was observed for 4% to 6.5% of naive CD4 clonotypes.

The gene calls are TRBV7-9 and TRBJ1-2, with no clear D. The clonotype originates from a young man in good health. Sequenced sample: naive CD8+ T cells sorted from blood. The CDR3 coding sequence is TGTGCCAGCAGTCTAGGCCGGGAGTCGTATGGCTACACCTTC. Its protein is CASSLGRESYGYTF.